This TCR beta chain was observed in a study of cytomegalovirus exposure and HLA in healthy donors (dated by TCRdb to about 2017). For the study in its entirety: In an earlier analysis of under 600 of the donors, 250 to 350 Gb of sequence data and 117 million unique TCR beta sequences from about 179 million T cells were reported. An early release that covered approximately 600 HLA-typed donors contained approximately 300 gigabases of sequencing data and tens of millions of unique TCR sequences. Of the 398 genotyped donors, over 65% fell in the genetic ancestry cluster associated with self-reported Caucasian donors. The study aimed to test whether signatures of past pathogen exposure could be identified by cataloging public T cell receptors. The T cell repertoires of 666 subjects were profiled by immunosequencing and related to cytomegalovirus serostatus. Besides the first cohort of 666 subjects, a separate validation cohort made up of roughly 120 different subjects was used. To predict cytomegalovirus infection status, the study brought together high-throughput TCR immunosequencing, statistical association of individual TCRs with disease status, and machine learning. A later analysis re-analyzed previously published TCR beta repertoires from hundreds of donors and added high-resolution HLA genotyping to study TCR occurrence patterns. In the later analysis, no new phenotypic data were used to find candidate immune exposures; instead, reliance was placed on TCR beta sequences and their occurrence across donors. To decide whether each TCR beta V gene segment behaved as functional or pseudogenic, an earlier analysis of some 580 of the donors relied on high-throughput TCR beta sequencing. Donor age, sex, ethnicity and CMV serostatus were compiled alongside the repertoire data. In a later genetic analysis, genome-wide SNP genotypes for about three fifths of the roughly 670 donors were used, and that subset was treated as a discovery cohort. Every discovery cohort repertoire had been produced on one sequencing platform. HLA typing covered class I and class II loci at four-digit resolution. Typing coverage varied by locus: about 620-640 donors for A, B, C, DRB1 and DQB1; approximately 560 for DQA1; nearly 610 for DPA1; roughly 450 for DPB1. A few DR-DQ haplotypes were treated as single units for association and clustering because of strong linkage in the cohort. On average, 235,054 unique TCR beta nucleotide sequences were sequenced per donor among about 400 genotyped donors of the cohort, with around 19% of those sequences being non-productive. Paper-wide results and their limitations: In a later analysis, TCR association rates were found to vary across HLA loci, with the most associated TCRs seen for DRB1 alleles and the fewest for HLA-C alleles. Presence/absence analyses assumed roughly uniform sequencing depth across donors, an assumption that may not hold. A later genetic analysis reported fewer N-insertions in productive TCRs among donors in an Asian-associated ancestry cluster than the roughly 700-donor mean. In a later analysis, some 17,000 TCR beta sequences were associated with specific HLA alleles at a false discovery rate of 0.05. In an earlier analysis of 450 to 750 of the donors, most TCR beta V segments appeared in productive rearrangements about 90% or about 30% of the time, broadly matching IMGT annotations. Most CMV-associated TCR beta chains appeared to be HLA-restricted in a later analysis, and the HLA associations seemed to be driven largely by CMV exposure. HLA typing was unavailable for some donors at each locus, so association tests used only the typed subset. Several of the top co-occurrence clusters appeared to be linked to parvovirus B19, influenza, CMV and Epstein-Barr virus, according to a later analysis. Cytomegalovirus status was reported to be diagnosed by the classifier with high specificity and sensitivity in both the original and validation cohorts. Immune exposure information for the cohort was limited to CMV serostatus. The earlier analysis of 587 of the donors excluded fewer than 20 rarely observed V segments, including chromosome 9 orphons, because counts were too low. A later analysis found that HLA-associated TCR beta chains were more clonally expanded and had lower generation probabilities than equally common non-associated chains. When HLA alleles, especially DR and DQ, strongly co-occurred, TCR associations were difficult to assign to individual alleles. A cluster of highly shared sequence variants was judged likely to represent a technical artifact of the sequencing pipeline. A few of the identified cytomegalovirus-associated TCR beta chains were confirmed in vitro to be specific for cytomegalovirus antigens. Some IMGT-functional V segments, including TRBV6-2 and TRBV6-3, could not be told apart with the 87-base-pair reads, so those segments were excluded. The study gave a list of about 150 TCR beta chains associated with cytomegalovirus. In this cohort, only TCR beta chains were sequenced, and detectable features were limited by the absence of alpha or paired-chain data. Linkage disequilibrium might explain the correlated functional status among segregating V segments, but an unknown experimental factor could not be excluded. A further reported finding was that TCR beta sequences accurately predicted the HLA-A and HLA-B alleles for most subjects in the first cohort. According to the authors, the approach could potentially be generalized to other disease states and immunological phenotypes. In a later genetic analysis, a missense DCLRE1C variant was associated with V-gene and J-gene trimming of TCR beta chains, and the association was replicated in an independent cohort. Most TCR sequences were seen in very few donors, while some public TCRs were found in many individuals.

Library prep was done by the immunoSEQ multiplex PCR assay. For the multiplex PCR, a mixture combining 60 forward primers for TCR Vbeta segments and 13 reverse primers for TCR Jbeta segments was used. The CDR3 region of rearranged TCR beta genes was amplified from genomic DNA by a multiplex PCR assay. Amplified TCR beta libraries were sequenced as 87-base-pair reads on the Illumina HiSeq System. For the original study's pipeline: Across the roughly 670 repertoires, a later analysis counted 80 million or so unique TCR beta chains, roughly 11 million of which were shared by at least two donors. A nearest-neighbor algorithm error-corrected the raw reads and collapsed the reads into unique sequences, merging closely related sequences to remove PCR and sequencing errors. V, D and J gene segments were assigned by aligning CDR3 sequences to IMGT reference sequences. Each retained sequence needed at least a six-nucleotide match to both a V gene segment and a J gene segment. A rearrangement was called productive if the CDR3 had no stop codons and remained in frame with V and J, and every other rearrangement was called non-productive. Following IMGT convention, CDR3 was defined as the stretch from the second conserved V-encoded cysteine up to the conserved J-encoded phenylalanine. The earlier analysis of 450 to 750 of the donors excluded any sequence lacking an unambiguous match to a single V gene segment. An earlier analysis of about 600 of the donors called V segments functional above 56.7% productive rearrangements and segregating when the between-donor standard deviation exceeded 5%. To diagnose cytomegalovirus status from the catalog of TCR beta chain sequences, a statistical classification framework was built. V and J gene assignment, in a later analysis, came from comparing TCR nucleotide sequences with IMGT/GENE-DB human TR gene sequences. A later analysis assigned CDR3 sequences and most-parsimonious VDJ recombination scenarios with the TCRdist pipeline. A later analysis defined each TCR beta chain by its CDR3 amino acid sequence plus V-gene family, and excluded reads lacking a unique V-gene family. In a later analysis, approximately 590 highly shared, low-generation-probability nucleotide sequences were removed to address suspected cross-contamination and a sequencing artifact. A later analysis calculated a clonal expansion index for each public chain from normalized within-repertoire ranks of inferred template counts. A later analysis computed generation probabilities with a VDJ recombination model fitted to out-of-frame rearrangements, and checked the results against IGoR. In a later analysis, hypergeometric tests were used to score TCR-TCR, TCR-HLA and TCR-CMV co-occurrence, with a repertoire-size bias correction applied to TCR pairs. In a later analysis, false discovery rates were estimated by permuting HLA or CMV assignments 20 times. In a later analysis, co-occurring TCRs were grouped using DBSCAN, with TCRdist sequence similarity added in when clustering inside HLA-allele-positive subsets. Repertoires with fewer than 30,000 or more than 120,000 public chains, plus five repertoires with anomalous nucleotide sharing, were excluded from co-occurrence clustering. TCRdb mirrors the immuneACCESS table, restricted to in-frame sequences. Some clones are absent from its copies; in checked studies, under half trace to an unresolved V gene, and the reason for the others is unknown. V and J calls and clone size come straight from that table; D and trimming were deduced from the DNA. For this sample the table gives about 270,000 clones, of which 70% to 90% were detected only once. In total, the top ten clones hold 4% of the sample.

Sequences SGHVS (CDR1) and FQNEAQ (CDR2) are obtained from the germline V gene. The CDR3, from cysteine to phenylalanine, totals 14 residues. The sequence is cut down to CDR3 DNA, 42 bases in frame from base 1. V is pared back by 6 bases and J by 1 base, with 13 bases lying between the germline termini. The cohort was made up of 650 to 700 healthy bone marrow donors. Cohort members were all nominally healthy when sampled, although unrecorded immune exposures were likely present. The donor was CMV seropositive and was included in the group of 250 to 300 seropositive cohort members. Each donor provided a peripheral blood sample, and peripheral blood mononuclear cells were used for TCR beta sequencing. Genomic DNA extraction from the blood cell samples was performed with the Qiagen DNeasy Blood Extraction Kit. In this sample, this clone turned up a few times. No cognate antigen has been identified for it. Qualities for individual bases were not recorded, and no much larger clone is one base off.

The specimen was PBMCs. The sequence was collected from a man between 40 and 49 years old in good health and CMV-seropositive. This chain is built from TRBV7-8 and TRBJ2-7; the D gene lacks a confident call. The CDR3 reads CASRNGRISYEQYF. The DNA is TGTGCCAGCAGGAATGGCAGGATATCCTACGAGCAGTACTTC.